The 12 T cell receptor beta chains reported below all come from one sample, sequenced in a study of blood T cells in healthy people across ages. The second PCR ran about 6 to 12 cycles with a sample-barcoded 5' primer and J-beta primers. MiXCR was run by TCRdb on the 5' RACE reads, yielding one entry per CDR3 protein. The sample includes about 570,000 distinct CDR3 sequences, 27% seen only once; the top ten take about 18%. The sequencing sample was made of blood. These receptors all stem from a woman in her 70s in good health.

The CDR3 is CASSPAGGRGNQPQHF. CDR3 coding DNA: TGTGCCAGCTCACCAGCAGGGGGTAGGGGCAATCAGCCCCAGCATTTT. This chain links TRBV18 with TRBJ1-5; 7 nucleotides agree with TRBD1. The CDR3 totals 16 residues. The trim removed 2 bases at V and 2 bases at J, leaving 6 bases unmatched. From germline, CDR1 is KGHSH and CDR2 LQKENI.

V usage is TRBV20-1 and J usage is TRBJ1-5, with a tentative D call TRBD1 (5 bases). This CDR3 is 15 amino acids long. CDR1 and CDR2 (germline): DFQATT, SNEGSKA (reference sequence). The V end was cut by 0 bases, the J end by 0 bases, with 9 bases between. CDR3: CSARDVGLSNQPQHF. DNA of the CDR3: TGCAGTGCTAGAGATGTGGGACTTAGCAATCAGCCCCAGCATTTT.

The genes are TRBV7-9 and TRBJ2-2; maybe TRBD2 (6 bases). V shed 8 bases and J shed 5 bases, with 15 bases lying between them. The length of the CDR3 is 14 residues. The germline CDR1 and CDR2 sequences are SEHNR and FQNEAQ (reference sequence). CDR3 nucleotide sequence: TGTGCCAGCGGGGTTGTCGGAGGGACCGGGGAGCTGTTTTTT. Protein sequence: CASGVVGGTGELFF.

In its sample, this clonotype was seen a few times. CDR3 residues: CSVSPRVMRTRLNEQFF. For the CDR3, the DNA is TGCAGCGTGTCACCCAGGGTAATGCGGACTAGGCTCAATGAGCAGTTCTTC. The chain couples TRBV29-1 to TRBJ2-5; TRBD2 matches at 7 bases. The J call may be faulty, since TRBJ2-1 better matches the DNA end. The CDR3 has 17 amino acids. CDR1 is SQVTM, CDR2 ANQGSEA, per germline.

V gene TRBV6-7 combines with J gene TRBJ2-4, with no clear D. TRBV6-7 is an ORF; its function is uncertain. The CDR3 totals 15 residues. V lost 0 bases and J 0 bases, leaving 6 bases between the germline ends. CDR3 DNA sequence: TGTGCCAGCAGTTACTCGAGCATAGCCAAAAACATTCAGTACTTC. Its protein is CASSYSSIAKNIQYF.

V and J are TRBV7-2 and TRBJ1-6, with a tentative D call TRBD1 (6 bases). The ends were cut back, 9 bases at V and 7 bases at J, with 25 bases in the middle. CDR1 is SGHTA and CDR2 is FQGNSA in the germline V gene. This CDR3 region has 17 residues. CDR3 nucleotide sequence: TGTGCCAGTCGAACCCGAACACAGGGCGGGGAGAATTCACCCCTCCACTTT. Translated, it gives CASRTRTQGGENSPLHF.

A few counts support this clonotype. CDR3: CASSLNNLNTGELFF. CDR3 DNA sequence: TGCGCCAGCAGCTTGAACAACCTCAACACCGGGGAGCTGTTTTTT. This rearrangement joins TRBV5-1 to TRBJ2-2, with unresolved D. Germline assignment: CDR1 SGHRS and CDR2 YFSETQ. V dropped 1 base and J dropped 2 bases, with 9 bases sitting between them. This CDR3 contains 15 residues.

In this sample, this clonotype turned up a few times. The CDR3 region has the DNA TGCAGTGCTAGAGCCGGGGTGACTGAAGCTTTCTTT. This translates into CSARAGVTEAFF. J is TRBJ1-1 and V is TRBV20-1; no reliable D call. There are 12 residues in the CDR3. The germline gives CDR1 DFQATT, CDR2 SNEGSKA (reference sequence). Trimming removed 1 base from V and 5 bases from J, with 8 bases in between.

The chain uses TRBV7-3 and TRBJ2-3; 9 positions agree with TRBD2. CDR1 is SGHTA, CDR2 FQGTGA, per germline. This CDR3 contains 13 residues. Trimming removed 5 bases from V and 12 bases from J; junction bases left unmatched: 9. Here the CDR3 DNA reads TGTGCCAGCAGCCCTCGGGGTAGCGGGGGACAGTATTTT. Translating gives CASSPRGSGGQYF. The entire variable domain, with the rest obtained from reference TRBV7-3 and TRBJ2-3, is as follows: GAGVSQTPSNKVTEKGKYVELRCDPISGHTALYWYRQSLGQGPEFLIYFQGTGAADDSGLPNDRFFAVRPEGSVSTLKIQRTERGDSAVYLCASSPRGSGGQYFGPGTRLTVL.

J is TRBJ2-5 and V is TRBV7-2; 7 bases are a match to TRBD2. Judging by the DNA end, TRBJ2-1 fits better; the J call may be wrong. Germline V lookup: CDR1 SGHTA, CDR2 FQGNSA. The CDR3 runs 15 residues. DNA of the CDR3: TGTGCCAGCAGCTTACCAGCGGGGCCCTACAATGAGCAGTTCTTC. As protein: CASSLPAGPYNEQFF.

There are a few counts of this clonotype. This chain joins TRBV5-1 and TRBJ1-6; TRBD1 might be the D (5 bases). Germline CDR1 is SGHRS and CDR2 is YFSETQ. CDR3 length equals 14 residues. Trimming pared 4 bases from V and 6 bases from J, leaving 11 bases between. The CDR3 protein is CASSVGGTNSPLHF. CDR3 coding DNA: TGCGCCAGCAGCGTCGGGGGGACTAATTCACCCCTCCACTTT.

The J gene is TRBJ1-1, the V gene TRBV7-9; D is ambiguous. V was clipped by 2 bases and J by 6 bases, with 10 bases between them. CDR3 length: 13 residues. CDR1 is SEHNR, CDR2 FQNEAQ, per germline (reference sequence). In DNA form, the CDR3 reads TGTGCCAGCAGCTTAAATGAACAGTCTGAAGCTTTCTTT. Its translation: CASSLNEQSEAFF.